This T cell receptor beta chain was retrieved from a study of identical twins. Study-wide results and limits: Fewer insertions characterized abundant cord blood beta clonotypes, whereas memory repertoires showed none.

This CDR3 contains 14 residues. Germline values: CDR1 SGHAT, CDR2 FQDESV (reference sequence). V lost 2 bases to trimming and J lost 3 bases, with 11 bases between them. As regards this clonotype: Its antigen remains unknown.

A universal primer site arose from template switching, and cDNA bore unique molecular identifiers. In TCRdb, the 5' RACE reads were re-called with MiXCR into one record per CDR3 protein. The data hold 200,000 or so distinct CDR3 sequences, with more than 6.5% observed a single time. These data were also filed under a second study, of yellow fever vaccine responses in identical twins.

Sample: memory (CD45RO+) T cells sorted from blood. The gene calls are TRBV11-1 and TRBJ2-7; possibly TRBD2 for D (5 bases). The sequence derives from a woman aged 18-29 years in good health. The CDR3 DNA reads as TGTGCCAGCAGCTTAATCGGGGTAGGCTACGAGCAGTACTTC. Translated: CASSLIGVGYEQYF.